The T cell receptor (beta chain) described here comes from a study of blood T cells in healthy people across ages. In this sample, this clonotype turned up a few times. A sample-barcoded 5' primer and a J-beta primer mix were used in a second PCR of roughly 6 to 11 cycles. TCRdb reprocessed the 5' RACE reads via MiXCR and lists one record per CDR3 protein. Among some 890,000 distinct CDR3 sequences listed, about 28% were seen once. This CDR3 is 16 amino acids long. This sample was also put to use in a study of T cells of mothers and their children.

The chain combines TRBV21-1 with TRBJ2-3; no check of the table's D call, TRBD1, against the DNA was made. TRBV21-1 represents a pseudogene. The specimen sequenced was blood. This clonotype was obtained from a woman aged 40 to 49 in good health. The DNA of the CDR3 is TGTGCCAGCAGCAACCGGGACAGGATAAGCACAGATACGCAGTATTTT. As protein: CASSNRDRISTDTQYF.